This T cell receptor (beta chain) was captured by sequencing in a study of shared clonotypes between healthy human individuals. This CDR3 contains 15 residues. Germline assignment: CDR1 MGHRA and CDR2 YSYEKL. Repertoires were generated with immunoSEQ multiplex PCR, while TCRdb's copy carries only in-frame clones and drops some. The data contain just over 2,000,000 clones, roughly 95% of them singletons. Overall study findings and caveats: Rarefaction demonstrated incomplete sorted-subset sequencing despite large depth. Clonotype sharing across donors was expected to vary with sequencing depth.

Note on this clone: The antigen is not known. This may be a read error: a much more frequent sequence differs by one nucleotide.

Donors included only healthy HIV-negative adults lacking recent acute infections or vaccinations. A CD45RA-negative memory subset and a CD45RA+ naive subset were separated from the CD4+ cells. The source of this sequence is a man between 18 and 29 years old in good health. The chain combines TRBV4-1 with TRBJ2-7; TRBD1 is a possible D gene (5 bases). Sample: naive CD4+ T cells sorted from blood. This sample's subset: CD45RA+ positively selected. CDR3 sequence reads: CAGSQGQGYTYEQYF. CDR3 in DNA: TGCGCCGGCAGCCAAGGGCAGGGCTATACCTACGAGCAGTACTTC.